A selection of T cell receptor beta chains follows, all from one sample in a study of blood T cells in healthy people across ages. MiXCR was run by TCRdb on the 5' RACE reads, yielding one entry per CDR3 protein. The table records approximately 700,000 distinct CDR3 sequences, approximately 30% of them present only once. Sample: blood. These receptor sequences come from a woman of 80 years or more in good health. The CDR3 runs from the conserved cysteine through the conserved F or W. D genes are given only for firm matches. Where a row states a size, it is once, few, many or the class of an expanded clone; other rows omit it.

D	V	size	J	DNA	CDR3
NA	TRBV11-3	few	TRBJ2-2	TGTGCCAGCAGTCTATATGGCTTTAGCGGAAATACCGGGGAGCTGTTTTTT	CASSLYGFSGNTGELFF
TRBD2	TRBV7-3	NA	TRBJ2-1	TGTGCCAGCAGCCCGAGAGGGACTAGCGGGGGAGGTGAGCAGTTCTTC	CASSPRGTSGGGEQFF
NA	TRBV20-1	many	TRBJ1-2	TGCAGTGCCTCTGCCGCAGGGAAAGGCTACACCTTC	CSASAAGKGYTF
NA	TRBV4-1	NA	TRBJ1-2	TGCGCCAGCAGCCAAGATATTCCGGATTATTATGGCTACACCTTC	CASSQDIPDYYGYTF
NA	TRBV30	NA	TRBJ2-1	TGTGCCTGGAGTTCGGAGTACAATGAGCAGTTCTTC	CAWSSEYNEQFF
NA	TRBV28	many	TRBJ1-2	TGTGCCAGCAGTTTAGCAGGACCAAACTATGGCTACACCTTC	CASSLAGPNYGYTF
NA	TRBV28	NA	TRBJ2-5	TGTGCCAGCAGTTTTGTAAGGGGGGTAGTCCGGGAGACCCAGTACTTC	CASSFVRGVVRETQYF
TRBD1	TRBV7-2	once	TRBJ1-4	TGTGCCAGCAGCTCCTCCGGGACAGTTAATGAAAAACTGTTTTTT	CASSSSGTVNEKLFF
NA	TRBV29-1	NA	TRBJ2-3	TGCAGCGTTGAAGGGAGGCTAGATACGCAGTATTTT	CSVEGRLDTQYF
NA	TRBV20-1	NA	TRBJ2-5	TGCAGTGCTAGAGATTTAGGGACATTCCAAGAGACCCAGTACTTC	CSARDLGTFQETQYF
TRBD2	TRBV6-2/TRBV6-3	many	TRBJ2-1	TGTGCCAGCACCCGAAGCGGGGGGGCGGTCAATGAGCAGTTCTTC	CASTRSGGAVNEQFF
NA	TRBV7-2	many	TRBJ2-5	TGTGCCAGCAGCCTCCTCGGGGGCAGCGGGGTAAAAGAGACCCAGTACTTC	CASSLLGGSGVKETQYF
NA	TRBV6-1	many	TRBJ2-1	TGTGCCAGCAGCCCCGGGGGCCGATCATACAATGAGCAGTTCTTC	CASSPGGRSYNEQFF
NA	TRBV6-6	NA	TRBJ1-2	TGTGCCAACAGTTACTCCAGGCACTATGGCTACACCTTC	CANSYSRHYGYTF
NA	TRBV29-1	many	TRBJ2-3	TGCAGCGTGCGGACCCAAGCCGCAGATACGCAGTATTTT	CSVRTQAADTQYF
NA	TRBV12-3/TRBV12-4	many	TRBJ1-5	TGTGCCAGCAGTTTAGCGCTCCAGGCTCAGCCCCAGCATTTT	CASSLALQAQPQHF
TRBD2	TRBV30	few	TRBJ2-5	TGTGCCTGGAGTGGGCCTCTCCGGGACTACAAAGAGACCCAGTACTTC	CAWSGPLRDYKETQYF
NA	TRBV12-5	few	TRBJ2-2	TGTGCTATATACAGAGGCAGGGGCGACACCGGGGAGCTGTTTTTT	CAIYRGRGDTGELFF
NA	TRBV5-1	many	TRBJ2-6	TGCGCCAGCAGCTTTGGGTCCGTCTCTGGGGCCAACGTCCTGACTTTC	CASSFGSVSGANVLTF
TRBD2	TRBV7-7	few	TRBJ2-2	TGTGCTAGCAGCCCCCAAACACCGAGGACTAGTCTGGCCGGGGAGCTGTTTTTT	CASSPQTPRTSLAGELFF
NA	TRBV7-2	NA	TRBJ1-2	TGTGCCAGCAGCTTAGGTGAGGATGGCTACACCTTC	CASSLGEDGYTF
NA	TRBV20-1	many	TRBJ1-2	TGCAGTGGTGCGAAGGACGGGTATGGCTACACCTTC	CSGAKDGYGYTF
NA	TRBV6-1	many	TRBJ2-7	TGTGCCAGCAGTGACGGGCTAGCCTCCGAGCAGTACTTC	CASSDGLASEQYF
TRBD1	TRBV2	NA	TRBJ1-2	TGTGCCAGCAGGGGGACTGGGACAGGGTACGGCTACACCTTC	CASRGTGTGYGYTF
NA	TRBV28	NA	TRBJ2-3	TGTGCCAGCAGTCGGGACACCCTCACAGATACGCAGTATTTT	CASSRDTLTDTQYF
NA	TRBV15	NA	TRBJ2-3	TGTGCCACCAGCAGAGACCGAGGGGGGGGGTACACAGATACGCAGTATTTT	CATSRDRGGGYTDTQYF
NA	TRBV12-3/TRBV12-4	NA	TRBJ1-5	TGTGCCAGCAGTTTCTCAGGGAATAGCAATCAGCCCCAGCATTTT	CASSFSGNSNQPQHF
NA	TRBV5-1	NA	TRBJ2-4	TGCGCCAGCATAACAGGCTCAAGGGGGGAAGAGCAGTACTTC	CASITGSRGEEQYF
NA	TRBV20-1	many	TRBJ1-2	TGCAGTGCTAGAGATGTCGGCTATGGCTACACCTTC	CSARDVGYGYTF
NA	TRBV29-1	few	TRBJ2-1	TGCAGCGTTGAGGTTGCCTACAATGAGCAGTTCTTC	CSVEVAYNEQFF
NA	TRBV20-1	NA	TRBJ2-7	TGCAGTGCTAGAGATCTCCTACTGGCGGGCCCCTACAATGAGCAGTACTTC	CSARDLLLAGPYNEQYF
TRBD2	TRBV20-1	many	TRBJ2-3	TGCAGTGCCGCCCGACTAGCGGGGGGGCAAGATACGCAGTATTTT	CSAARLAGGQDTQYF
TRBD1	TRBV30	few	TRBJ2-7	TGTGCCTGGAGTTACCCAGGGGGCGGCGTGTACGAGCAGTACTTC	CAWSYPGGGVYEQYF
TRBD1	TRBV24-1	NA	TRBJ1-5	TGTGCCACCAGTGAGGGACAGGCAGGGCAGCCCCAGCATTTT	CATSEGQAGQPQHF
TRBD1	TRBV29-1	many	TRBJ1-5	TGCAGCGTTTCCGACAGGGCAGGGCAGCCCCAGCATTTT	CSVSDRAGQPQHF
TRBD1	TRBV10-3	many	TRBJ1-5	TGTGCCATCAGTCCGGGGACAGGCGGCGATCAGCCCCAGCATTTT	CAISPGTGGDQPQHF
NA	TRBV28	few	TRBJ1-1	TGTGCCAGCTCCGCTCCAGGGTACCAGAACACTGAAGCTTTCTTT	CASSAPGYQNTEAFF
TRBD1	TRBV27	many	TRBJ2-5	TGTGCCAGCAGTTTACTCGGACAGGGGAAGGAGACCCAGTACTTC	CASSLLGQGKETQYF